The 5 T cell receptor beta chains listed next were all sequenced from one sample in a study of blood T cells in healthy people across ages. A J-beta primer mix and a sample-barcoded 5' primer were used in a second PCR of about 7 to 12 cycles. TCRdb re-analysed the 5' RACE reads in MiXCR, keeping a single row per CDR3 protein. The repertoire holds roughly 1 million distinct CDR3 sequences, with less than 25% as singletons. These data also formed part of another study, on T cells of mothers and their children.

Sequenced material: blood. Receptors originate from a girl aged 2-10 years in good health.

The J gene is TRBJ2-5, the V gene TRBV29-1; D remains ambiguous. The J call is doubtful: the DNA matches TRBJ2-1 better. The germline V gene has CDR1 SQVTM and CDR2 ANQGSEA. CDR3 length: 11 amino acids. In nucleotides, the CDR3 is TGCAGCGTTGAGGAAGGGCAGCAGCAGTTCTTC. Encoded protein: CSVEEGQQQFF.

This clonotype was seen a few times. This chain links TRBV7-2 with TRBJ2-7; TRBD2 matches 7 bases. In germline, CDR1 is SGHTA, CDR2 FQGNSA. Trimming cost V 5 bases and J 4 bases; bases outside gene matches: 5. The CDR3 loop spans 13 amino acids. CDR3 sequence reads: CASSAGLVYEQYF. The CDR3 nucleotides read TGTGCCAGCAGCGCAGGACTAGTTTACGAGCAGTACTTC.

This sequence joins TRBV7-2 and TRBJ2-3; no firm D call. V was shortened by 6 bases and J by 5 bases, with 6 bases between the two germline ends. CDR3 size: 11 residues. Germline lookup yields CDR1 SGHTA and CDR2 FQGNSA. CDR3 amino acids: CASSRLDTQYF. The CDR3 DNA reads TGTGCCAGCAGTCGCTTAGATACGCAGTATTTT.

This clonotype was counted only a few times. The chain has TRBV11-1 and TRBJ2-5; D is possibly TRBD2 (5 bases). The CDR3 has 15 residues. Looked up from germline, CDR1 is SGHAT and CDR2 is FQDESV (reference sequence). The V and J ends lost 5 bases and 4 bases respectively, with 17 bases between them. This CDR3 is CASSKEWTSRETQYF. The CDR3 DNA sequence: TGTGCCAGCAGCAAGGAGTGGACTTCCAGAGAGACCCAGTACTTC.

This clonotype was seen only a few times. The CDR3 here is CASSLAGTGTEFAEAFF. The CDR3 DNA reads as TGCGCCAGCAGCTTGGCGGGTACCGGGACGGAATTCGCTGAAGCTTTCTTT. The chain couples TRBV5-1 to TRBJ1-1, with D maybe TRBD1 (5 bases). The CDR3 runs 17 residues. CDR1 SGHRS and CDR2 YFSETQ come from the germline V gene. V lost 0 bases, J lost 6 bases, and 21 bases lay in between.